The 7 T cell receptor beta chains in this list originate from one sample, sequenced in a study of lymphopenia after photon versus proton radiotherapy. Method: immunoSEQ multiplex PCR; TCRdb's copy keeps in-frame clones and lacks some. The sample lists roughly 76,000 clones, around 93% occurring once. The sample here was peripheral blood, taken from a patient treated with photon-based radiotherapy. These receptors were obtained from a woman between 40 and 50 years old with cholangiocarcinoma.

Written as DNA, the CDR3 is TGTGCCAGCAGTGAACGATGGGGGGGTAACACTGAAGCTTTCTTT. This codes for CASSERWGGNTEAFF. The rearrangement uses TRBV6-1 and TRBJ1-1, with D possibly TRBD1 on 5 matching bases. Germline V CDR1 and CDR2: MNHNS, SASEGT. V lost 2 bases, J lost 2 bases, and 12 bases lay in between. The CDR3 loop spans 15 amino acids.

The chain is built from TRBV30 and TRBJ2-3; 10 bases are a match to TRBD2. This CDR3 is built from 15 residues. The J segment lost 2 bases and the V segment lost 2 bases, leaving 4 bases of the junction unmatched. Germline V CDR1 and CDR2: GTSNPN, SVGIG (reference sequence). The CDR3: CAWSIAGGFTDTQYF. The CDR3 DNA follows: TGTGCCTGGAGTATAGCGGGGGGATTCACAGATACGCAGTATTTT.

A word on this clone: This same CDR3 is encoded by further DNA sequences in the sample. The J gene is TRBJ2-5, the V gene TRBV5-4; weak D call: TRBD2 (5 bases). Looked up from germline, CDR1 is SGHNT and CDR2 is YYREEE (reference sequence). The CDR3 has 12 amino acids. V was clipped by 4 bases and J by 5 bases, with 9 bases between them. CDR3 sequence (DNA): TGTGCCAGCAGCCCCCCGGGGGAGACCCAGTACTTC. Its translation: CASSPPGETQYF.

This clone was seen a handful of times. The chain links TRBV28 to TRBJ2-7, with TRBD1 identical over 8 bases. The CDR3 totals 14 residues. Germline values: CDR1 MDHEN, CDR2 SYDVKM. Germline trimming cut 6 bases from V and 2 bases from J; bases unmatched to any gene: 6. CDR3 DNA: TGTGCCAGCAGCTCCATACAGGGGGCCTACGAGCAGTACTTC. Its translation is CASSSIQGAYEQYF.

The sample holds one count of this clone. The CDR3 DNA reads TGCGCCAGCAGCTTGGTAGCGGGGGACAATGAGCAGTTCTTC. Translated: CASSLVAGDNEQFF. V and J are TRBV5-1 and TRBJ2-1; 9 bases match TRBD2. Germline-derived CDR1 and CDR2 are SGHRS and YFSETQ. V trimming: 0 bases; J trimming: 5 bases; junction bases outside the gene matches: 0. The CDR3 loop spans 14 amino acids.

This chain uses TRBV4-3 with TRBJ2-1, with D uncertain. In germline, CDR1 is LGHNA, CDR2 YSLEER. The V end was cut by 0 bases, the J end by 5 bases, with 5 bases between. This CDR3 is built from 13 residues. This CDR3 is CASSQEGNNEQFF. The CDR3 nucleotides are TGCGCCAGCAGCCAAGAGGGCAACAATGAGCAGTTCTTC.

The rearrangement uses TRBV4-1 and TRBJ1-2; a possible D gene is TRBD1 (5 bases). Trimming took 5 bases from V and 8 from J, leaving 18 bases between them. Germline V gives CDR1 MGHRA, CDR2 YSYEKL. The CDR3 runs to 14 residues. The CDR3 DNA follows: TGCGCCAGCAGCGCCCCACCAGGGTTGGGAGGCTACACCTTC. It translates to CASSAPPGLGGYTF.